Listed below are T cell receptor beta chains from one sample, sequenced in a study of cytomegalovirus exposure and HLA in healthy donors. Using immunoSEQ multiplex PCR, the repertoire was profiled, and TCRdb retains in-frame clones only, with some absent. The sample lists 100,000 to 150,000 clones; 80% to 90% were seen once. The source material was PBMCs. These receptors were taken from a woman in her thirties or forties in good health and CMV-seropositive. The CDR3 runs from the conserved cysteine through the conserved F or W. A D gene is named only where the DNA matches it firmly. Part of the rows lack a size; the others show once, few, many or a class for expanded clones.

v_gene: TRBV2; d_gene: TRBD2; abundance: once; len: 15; j_gene: TRBJ2-7; CDR3nt: TGTGCCAGCAAAGGACTAGCGGGAATCAACTACGAGCAGTACTTC; CDR3aa: CASKGLAGINYEQYF
v_gene: TRBV27; d_gene: NA; abundance: NA; len: 14; j_gene: TRBJ2-3; CDR3nt: TGTGCCATCCCCAGGGAGGCCGTCACAGATACGCAGTATTTT; CDR3aa: CAIPREAVTDTQYF
v_gene: TRBV7-9; d_gene: NA; abundance: NA; len: 16; j_gene: TRBJ2-1; CDR3nt: TGTGCCAGCAGCTTAGGGGGCCGACAGGCTCCAGACGAGCAGTTCTTC; CDR3aa: CASSLGGRQAPDEQFF
v_gene: TRBV15; d_gene: NA; abundance: once; len: 13; j_gene: TRBJ2-7; CDR3nt: TGTGCCACCAGCAGAGACTACCCCTACGAGCAGTACTTC; CDR3aa: CATSRDYPYEQYF
v_gene: TRBV9; d_gene: TRBD1; abundance: NA; len: 15; j_gene: TRBJ2-1; CDR3nt: TGTGCCAGCAGCGTAGGAGGGGGCCACTACAATGAGCAGTTCTTC; CDR3aa: CASSVGGGHYNEQFF
v_gene: TRBV30; d_gene: TRBD2; abundance: NA; len: 13; j_gene: TRBJ2-1; CDR3nt: TGTGCCTGCGGAGCGGGAGCCCTGTGTGCGCAGTTCTTC; CDR3aa: CACGAGALCAQFF
v_gene: TRBV30; d_gene: NA; abundance: NA; len: 17; j_gene: TRBJ1-6; CDR3nt: TGTGCCTGGAAATCGACATCGACAGGCTCCTATAATTCACCCCTCCACTTT; CDR3aa: CAWKSTSTGSYNSPLHF
v_gene: TRBV5-5; d_gene: NA; abundance: NA; len: 12; j_gene: TRBJ1-1; CDR3nt: TGTGCCAGCGTCCAAGCGGGAACTGAAGCTTTCTTT; CDR3aa: CASVQAGTEAFF
v_gene: TRBV5-4; d_gene: NA; abundance: few; len: 15; j_gene: TRBJ2-7; CDR3nt: TGTGCCAGCAGCTTATTCGGGAACCTATCCTACGAGCAGTACTTC; CDR3aa: CASSLFGNLSYEQYF
v_gene: TRBV25-1; d_gene: TRBD2; abundance: NA; len: 16; j_gene: TRBJ2-3; CDR3nt: TGTGCCAGCAGTGAATATCCTAGCGGGAGTACAGATACGCAGTATTTT; CDR3aa: CASSEYPSGSTDTQYF
v_gene: TRBV25-1; d_gene: TRBD2; abundance: NA; len: 15; j_gene: TRBJ2-7; CDR3nt: TGTGCCAGCAGCGGGAGGCGTCGGAGCTCCTACGAGCAGTACTTC; CDR3aa: CASSGRRRSSYEQYF
v_gene: TRBV5-1; d_gene: TRBD2; abundance: NA; len: 15; j_gene: TRBJ2-1; CDR3nt: TGCGCCAGCCACCGGACTAGTGAGCTTGGGAATGAGCAGTTCTTC; CDR3aa: CASHRTSELGNEQFF
v_gene: TRBV5-4; d_gene: NA; abundance: NA; len: 14; j_gene: TRBJ1-2; CDR3nt: TGTGCCAGCAGCTTCGGTCAGGCTAACTATGGCTACACCTTC; CDR3aa: CASSFGQANYGYTF
v_gene: TRBV11-2; d_gene: TRBD1; abundance: NA; len: 13; j_gene: TRBJ2-7; CDR3nt: TGTGCCAGCGCGGCCAGGGGGCCCTACGAGCAGTACTTC; CDR3aa: CASAARGPYEQYF
v_gene: TRBV30; d_gene: NA; abundance: once; len: 14; j_gene: TRBJ1-2; CDR3nt: TGTGCCTCCCTGGGCCGGGGGGCAAGCTATGGCTACACCTTC; CDR3aa: CASLGRGASYGYTF
v_gene: TRBV9; d_gene: TRBD1; abundance: NA; len: 15; j_gene: TRBJ2-7; CDR3nt: TGTGCCAGCAGCGTTGGGACAGTGTCTTTCTACGAGCAGTACTTC; CDR3aa: CASSVGTVSFYEQYF
v_gene: TRBV4-1; d_gene: TRBD2; abundance: NA; len: 15; j_gene: TRBJ2-1; CDR3nt: TGCGCCAGCAGCTCCCCTAGCGGGAACTACAATGAGCAGTTCTTC; CDR3aa: CASSSPSGNYNEQFF
v_gene: TRBV27; d_gene: TRBD1; abundance: NA; len: 14; j_gene: TRBJ2-7; CDR3nt: TGTGCCAGGAGGGACAGGGAAGGGCGGAACGAGCAGTACTTC; CDR3aa: CARRDREGRNEQYF
v_gene: TRBV7-9; d_gene: NA; abundance: NA; len: 14; j_gene: TRBJ2-7; CDR3nt: TGTTCCAGCAGCTTAGCGGGACAGGGCTACGAGCAGTACTTC; CDR3aa: CSSSLAGQGYEQYF
v_gene: TRBV7-9; d_gene: TRBD1; abundance: NA; len: 14; j_gene: TRBJ2-5; CDR3nt: TGTGCCAGCAGCGAAACAGGGGGCGCGCAGACCCAGTACTTC; CDR3aa: CASSETGGAQTQYF
v_gene: TRBV4-1; d_gene: TRBD2; abundance: few; len: 16; j_gene: TRBJ2-1; CDR3nt: TGCGCCAGCAGCCAATTTAGCGGGAGGGGGTACAATGAGCAGTTCTTC; CDR3aa: CASSQFSGRGYNEQFF
v_gene: TRBV11-2; d_gene: TRBD1; abundance: NA; len: 14; j_gene: TRBJ1-2; CDR3nt: TGTGCCAGCAGCGCGATAGGACAGGGATATGGCTACACCTTC; CDR3aa: CASSAIGQGYGYTF
v_gene: TRBV9; d_gene: TRBD1; abundance: NA; len: 13; j_gene: TRBJ1-1; CDR3nt: TGTGCCAGCAGCGGCTGGGACAGCGCTGAAGCTTTCTTT; CDR3aa: CASSGWDSAEAFF
v_gene: TRBV29-1; d_gene: TRBD1; abundance: NA; len: 14; j_gene: TRBJ2-7; CDR3nt: TGCAGCGTTGCCCGGGACAGGGGGCCGTACGAGCAGTACTTC; CDR3aa: CSVARDRGPYEQYF
v_gene: TRBV11-1; d_gene: TRBD1; abundance: few; len: 14; j_gene: TRBJ2-7; CDR3nt: TGTGCCAGCAGCCTGGGACAGGCCTCCTACGAGCAGTACTTC; CDR3aa: CASSLGQASYEQYF
v_gene: TRBV11-3; d_gene: TRBD2; abundance: NA; len: 18; j_gene: TRBJ2-5; CDR3nt: TGTGCCAGCAGCTTAGATGTATTGCTAGCGGGAGATGGAGAGACCCAGTACTTC; CDR3aa: CASSLDVLLAGDGETQYF
v_gene: TRBV2; d_gene: NA; abundance: NA; len: 14; j_gene: TRBJ1-2; CDR3nt: TGTGCCAGCAGTGCAGGGTATGCGGACTATGGCTACACCTTC; CDR3aa: CASSAGYADYGYTF
v_gene: TRBV5-1; d_gene: NA; abundance: NA; len: 14; j_gene: TRBJ1-1; CDR3nt: TGCGCCAGCAGCTTGGGACAGATGAACACTGAAGCTTTCTTT; CDR3aa: CASSLGQMNTEAFF
v_gene: TRBV7-6; d_gene: NA; abundance: NA; len: 14; j_gene: TRBJ2-1; CDR3nt: TGTGCCACCCCAAGGGGTGTAACCTACAATGAGCAGTTCTTC; CDR3aa: CATPRGVTYNEQFF
v_gene: TRBV4-1; d_gene: NA; abundance: NA; len: 13; j_gene: TRBJ2-7; CDR3nt: TGCGCCAGCAGTGAGGGTCCTGCCTACGAGCAGTACTTC; CDR3aa: CASSEGPAYEQYF
v_gene: TRBV5-4; d_gene: NA; abundance: NA; len: 15; j_gene: TRBJ2-2; CDR3nt: TGTGCCAGCAGCGCGGGACAGCCGAACACCGGGGAGCTGTTTTTT; CDR3aa: CASSAGQPNTGELFF
v_gene: TRBV7-9; d_gene: TRBD1; abundance: NA; len: 16; j_gene: TRBJ1-2; CDR3nt: TGTGCCAGCAGCTTTCTCCCCGGGACAGTACATTATGGCTACACCTTC; CDR3aa: CASSFLPGTVHYGYTF
v_gene: TRBV6-6; d_gene: TRBD1; abundance: NA; len: 15; j_gene: TRBJ2-3; CDR3nt: TGTGCCAGCAGTTACCAGGGGGCGCGGTCAGATACGCAGTATTTT; CDR3aa: CASSYQGARSDTQYF
v_gene: TRBV11-2; d_gene: TRBD1; abundance: NA; len: 12; j_gene: TRBJ2-1; CDR3nt: TGTGCCAGCAGCCTCGACAGGGAGAGGCAGTTCTTC; CDR3aa: CASSLDRERQFF
v_gene: TRBV6-6; d_gene: TRBD1; abundance: NA; len: 14; j_gene: TRBJ1-1; CDR3nt: TGTGCCAGCAGTACAGGCGACAGGGGCACTGAAGCTTTCTTT; CDR3aa: CASSTGDRGTEAFF
v_gene: TRBV4-1; d_gene: NA; abundance: NA; len: 15; j_gene: TRBJ2-7; CDR3nt: TGCGCCAGCAGCCAAGTGGGTAAGGGGTCCTACGAGCAGTACTTC; CDR3aa: CASSQVGKGSYEQYF
v_gene: TRBV6-5; d_gene: NA; abundance: few; len: 13; j_gene: TRBJ2-7; CDR3nt: TGTGCCAGCATTGCGGACAACTCCTACGAGCAGTACTTC; CDR3aa: CASIADNSYEQYF
v_gene: TRBV2; d_gene: NA; abundance: once; len: 15; j_gene: TRBJ1-5; CDR3nt: TGTGCCAGCACCATCGACAGCCTTGGCAATCAGCCCCAGCATTTT; CDR3aa: CASTIDSLGNQPQHF